The 31 T cell receptor beta chains given below trace back to one sample, sequenced in a study of T cell therapy after organ transplantation. Libraries were prepared by immunoSEQ multiplex PCR; TCRdb keeps only in-frame clonotypes and omits some of them. This table has 20,000 or so clones, 81% appearing once. Time point of the sample: 4-8 weeks after completion of therapy. Their recognized antigens are unknown. The material sequenced was CD8+ T cells from blood, taken after autologous CMV-specific T cell therapy. The source of these receptors is a human patient who had received a solid organ transplant and had CMV disease. Some T cells may trace back to the graft donor.

The chain uses TRBV4-1 and TRBJ2-1; D is uncertain. CDR1 and CDR2 from the germline V gene are MGHRA and YSYEKL. Trimming took 4 bases from V and 0 from J, leaving 16 bases between them. This CDR3 has 17 amino acids. The CDR3 DNA reads TGCGCCAGCAGCCTACCCCAGTCAAGCAACTCCTACAATGAGCAGTTCTTC. It translates to CASSLPQSSNSYNEQFF.

The chain carries TRBV7-3 and TRBJ1-2; 12 bases match TRBD1. CDR3 length: 14 amino acids. J was trimmed by 5 bases and V by 3 bases; bases with no gene match: 1. CDR1 is SGHTA, CDR2 FQGTGA, per germline. CDR3 coding DNA: TGTGCCAGCAGCTTGGGACAGGGGGCTTATGGCTACACCTTC. This gives the protein CASSLGQGAYGYTF.

The rearrangement joins TRBV4-1 to TRBJ2-1; 12 bases are a match to TRBD2. The ends lost 0 bases at V and 6 bases at J; junction bases unmatched: 3. The CDR3 covers 16 residues. CDR1 is MGHRA, CDR2 YSYEKL, per germline. The CDR3 loop reads CASSQEGLAGRNEQFF. Here the CDR3 DNA reads TGCGCCAGCAGCCAAGAGGGACTAGCGGGCCGCAATGAGCAGTTCTTC.

V gene TRBV6-5 combines with J gene TRBJ2-2, with D unresolved. CDR1 is MNHEY and CDR2 is SVGAGI in the germline V gene. This CDR3 is built from 16 residues. Trimming took 0 bases from V and 0 from J, leaving 8 bases between them. CDR3 sequence (DNA): TGTGCCAGCAGTTACTCACAGACGACGAACACCGGGGAGCTGTTTTTT. Protein: CASSYSQTTNTGELFF.

This rearrangement joins TRBV6-5 to TRBJ1-5; possible D gene TRBD1, 5 bases. The germline CDR1 and CDR2 sequences are MNHEY and SVGAGI. The CDR3 is made up of 14 amino acids. The V end lost 0 bases, the J end lost 7 bases, and 10 bases lay between the germline ends. In DNA form, the CDR3 reads TGTGCCAGCAGTTACTCTGCGGGGGACCAGCCCCAGCATTTT. It is translated as CASSYSAGDQPQHF.

J is TRBJ2-7 and V is TRBV29-1, with a tentative D call TRBD1 (6 bases). The CDR3 length is 14 residues. Germline CDR1 SQVTM, CDR2 ANQGSEA. V shed 6 bases and J shed 7 bases, with 22 bases lying between them. CDR3 residues: CSVTLAGVSGEQYF. For the CDR3, the DNA is TGCAGCGTCACTCTGGCAGGGGTTTCAGGGGAGCAGTACTTC.

This clone was seen a few times. CDR3 bases: TGCGCCAGCAGCCTCCGTAATGAGGGTACTCCTGAAGCTTTCTTT. As protein: CASSLRNEGTPEAFF. The chain has TRBV4-1 and TRBJ1-1, with D unresolved. V lost 4 bases and J 6 bases, leaving 18 bases between the germline ends. This CDR3 region has 15 residues. Germline V gene lookup returns CDR1 MGHRA and CDR2 YSYEKL.

The rearrangement links TRBV4-3 to TRBJ1-6, with unresolved D. The CDR3 extends over 16 amino acids. Trimming removed 1 base at V and 4 bases at J, with 11 bases between. CDR1 LGHNA and CDR2 YSLEER come from the germline V gene. The CDR3 protein is CASSQAVGRYNSPLHF. CDR3 bases: TGCGCCAGCAGCCAAGCTGTCGGTCGATATAATTCACCCCTCCACTTT.

V usage is TRBV27 and J usage is TRBJ2-3; D unclear. The V end lost 4 bases, the J end lost 1 base, and 9 bases lay between the germline ends. This CDR3 spans 14 amino acids. CDR1 is MNHEY and CDR2 is SMNVEV in the germline V gene (reference sequence). The CDR3 region is CASSSVRGTDTQYF. The CDR3 DNA is TGTGCCAGCAGTTCAGTACGGGGCACAGATACGCAGTATTTT.

This clone was seen a single time. The chain combines TRBV6-6 with TRBJ2-7, with D perhaps matching TRBD1 (6 bases). The CDR3 has 13 amino acids. Trimming stripped 5 bases from V and 1 base from J, with 9 bases between. CDR1 is MNHNY and CDR2 is SVGAGI in the germline V gene (reference sequence). As DNA, the CDR3 is TGTGCCAGCAGTCGGACAGTTTCCTACGAGCAGTACTTC. As protein: CASSRTVSYEQYF.

The V and J genes are TRBV27 and TRBJ1-1; no clear D. The CDR3 covers 14 residues. Germline V gene data show CDR1 as MNHEY and CDR2 as SMNVEV (reference sequence). Trimming left V 7 bases short and J 1 base short, with 13 bases between. This CDR3 is CASTSPTTNTEAFF. CDR3 DNA: TGTGCCAGCACTTCTCCTACGACGAACACTGAAGCTTTCTTT.

This clone was counted a few times. The chain uses TRBV5-1 and TRBJ2-2, with D maybe TRBD2 (5 bases). V was clipped by 1 base and J by 5 bases, with 12 bases between them. The CDR3 extends over 15 amino acids. In germline, CDR1 is SGHRS, CDR2 YFSETQ. This chain's CDR3 is CASSLWPGFTGELFF. For the CDR3, the DNA is TGCGCCAGCAGCTTGTGGCCGGGATTTACCGGGGAGCTGTTTTTT.

This chain joins TRBV6-5 and TRBJ2-1; D is possibly TRBD2 (6 bases). Between the trimmed V and J ends, which lost 2 bases and 7 bases, there was a span of 9 bases. The length of the CDR3 is 13 residues. Germline V lookup: CDR1 MNHEY, CDR2 SVGAGI. The CDR3 DNA follows: TGTGCCAGCAGTTACGCCGCGGGAAATGAGCAGTTCTTC. It is translated as CASSYAAGNEQFF.

The chain has TRBV5-6 and TRBJ1-2; the match to TRBD1 covers 11 bases. Per germline, CDR1 SGHDT and CDR2 YYEEEE. The CDR3 is made up of 15 amino acids. V shed 4 bases and J 4 bases; nucleotides not matched to a gene: 6. The CDR3 coding sequence is TGTGCCAGCAGCCCTGGACAGGGGGCCGGCTATGGCTACACCTTC. Translated, it gives CASSPGQGAGYGYTF.

This rearrangement joins TRBV10-2 to TRBJ2-3; TRBD2 agrees at 7 bases. Germline-derived CDR1 and CDR2 are WSHSY and SAAADI. The CDR3 consists of 19 residues. V lost 6 bases and J lost 5; bases outside the gene matches: 23. The CDR3 nucleotides read TGCGCCAGCAGAGCCTCTTTGCGGGAGCTTCCCCTCGGAGGAGATACGCAGTATTTT. Translation gives CASRASLRELPLGGDTQYF.

CDR3 sequence reads: CASTNLDGETQYF. In DNA, the CDR3 is TGCGCCAGCACGAACCTGGACGGGGAGACCCAGTACTTC. The V and J genes are TRBV23-1 and TRBJ2-5; D is unresolved. TRBV23-1 is an ORF, with its function uncertain. The CDR3 sequence is 13 residues long. Trimming cost V 7 bases and J 5 bases, with 14 bases left between them.

About this clone: The junction departs from the called germline gene at one end, perhaps through a read error. V is TRBV7-6 and J is TRBJ1-6; no clear D gene. Germline V CDR1 and CDR2: SGHVS, FNYEAQ. CDR3 length equals 17 residues. The CDR3 DNA reads as TGTGCCAGCAGTTTAGAGGGAATGAGTCGTTATAATTCACCCCTCCACTTT. Its translation is CASSLEGMSRYNSPLHF.

V gene TRBV9 combines with J gene TRBJ2-4; D not certain. The CDR3 runs 14 residues. The V and J ends lost 0 bases and 0 bases respectively, with 4 bases between them. The germline V gene encodes CDR1 SGDLS and CDR2 YYNGEE. The CDR3 region has the DNA TGTGCCAGCAGCGTAGGGTTAGCCAAAAACATTCAGTACTTC. Translating it yields CASSVGLAKNIQYF.

The CDR3 reads CASSVKAEGLFF. DNA of the CDR3: TGTGCCAGCAGCGTGAAGGCGGAGGGCCTGTTCTTC. This sequence joins TRBV9 and TRBJ2-1; D might be TRBD2 (6 bases). V shed 2 bases and J shed 15 bases, with 15 bases lying between them. Germline CDR1 reads SGDLS; CDR2 reads YYNGEE. CDR3 length: 12 amino acids. The full variable domain, with the rest looked up from reference TRBV9 and TRBJ2-1, is DSGVTQTPKHLITATGQRVTLRCSPRSGDLSVYWYQQSLDQGLQFLIQYYNGEERAKGNILERFSAQQFPDLHSELNLSSLELGDSALYFCASSVKAEGLFFGPGTRLTVL.

The chain couples TRBV6-5 to TRBJ2-1; D uncertain. The CDR3 is made up of 12 amino acids. Germline-derived CDR1 and CDR2 are MNHEY and SVGAGI. Trimming removed 2 bases from V and 10 bases from J, with 9 bases in between. This CDR3 is CASSYPDPEQFF. The CDR3 DNA reads as TGTGCCAGCAGTTACCCGGACCCGGAGCAGTTCTTC.

The chain employs TRBV30 and TRBJ2-5; D may match TRBD1 or TRBD2 (6 bases each). V lost 1 base to trimming and J lost 1 base, with 16 bases between them. Germline assignment: CDR1 GTSNPN and CDR2 SVGIG (reference sequence). This CDR3 spans 16 amino acids. CDR3 sequence (DNA): TGTGCCTGGAGTGAGGGGGGCGGGGCTCTCCAAGAGACCCAGTACTTC. Amino acid sequence: CAWSEGGGALQETQYF.

This chain connects TRBV6-6 to TRBJ1-1; possibly TRBD1 for D (6 bases). V gave up 5 bases and J gave up 1 base, with 14 bases separating them. The CDR3 covers 15 residues. Germline lookup yields CDR1 MNHNY and CDR2 SVGAGI (reference sequence). The CDR3 nucleotides read TGTGCCAGCAGTGACGGACAGATCGGGAACACTGAAGCTTTCTTT. Translated: CASSDGQIGNTEAFF.

This chain links TRBV6-5 with TRBJ1-4; D gene uncertain. With 4 bases removed from V and 8 bases from J, the gap between germline ends came to 8 bases. This CDR3 comprises 12 residues. CDR1 and CDR2 from the germline V gene are MNHEY and SVGAGI. CDR3 amino acids: CASSSKLEKLFF. As DNA, the CDR3 is TGTGCCAGCAGTTCCAAATTGGAAAAACTGTTTTTT.

Only a few counts were recorded for this clone. V is TRBV2 and J is TRBJ1-2, with D possibly TRBD1 on 6 matching bases. CDR3 size: 14 residues. From germline, CDR1 is SNHLY and CDR2 FYNNEI. V was pared by 9 bases and J by 4 bases, with 18 bases between. The CDR3 DNA is TGTGCCAGTGTAGCCACAGGGATCGGCTATGGCTACACCTTC. Its translation: CASVATGIGYGYTF.

The V gene is TRBV6-4, the J gene TRBJ2-5, with 13 bases aligning to TRBD2. CDR3 length equals 15 residues. The V segment lost 6 bases and the J segment 7 bases; nucleotides outside the gene matches: 8. Germline V lookup: CDR1 MRHNA, CDR2 SNTAGT. CDR3 loop: CASSPTSGGSATQYF. CDR3 DNA: TGTGCCAGCAGCCCGACTAGCGGGGGGTCGGCGACCCAGTACTTC.

The rearrangement joins TRBV15 to TRBJ2-5, with D perhaps matching TRBD2 (5 bases). Trimming pared 0 bases from V and 4 bases from J, leaving 12 bases between. The CDR3 spans 15 residues. Germline-derived CDR1 and CDR2 are LNHNV and YYDKDF (reference sequence). The CDR3 sequence is CATSRDRAEGETQYF. Here the CDR3 DNA reads TGTGCCACCAGCAGAGATCGGGCAGAGGGAGAGACCCAGTACTTC.

The chain has TRBV7-9 and TRBJ2-1; D is unresolved. The CDR3 runs 15 residues. Trimming removed 10 bases from V and 4 bases from J, with 20 bases in between. CDR1 is SEHNR, CDR2 FQNEAQ, per germline (reference sequence). The CDR3 DNA reads TGTGCCACCCCTATGTTGGGTCTTTCTTACAATGAGCAGTTCTTC. Its translation is CATPMLGLSYNEQFF. Full variable domain (outside the CDR3, taken from reference TRBV7-9 and TRBJ2-1): DTGVSQNPRHKITKRGQNVTFRCDPISEHNRLYWYRQTLGQGPEFLTYFQNEAQLEKSRLLSDRFSAERPKGSFSTLEIQRTEQGDSAMYLCATPMLGLSYNEQFFGPGTRLTVL.

The chain combines TRBV19 with TRBJ2-5, with D tentatively TRBD2 (5 bases). The CDR3 consists of 15 residues. Trimming pared 1 base from V and 5 bases from J, leaving 14 bases between. Germline-derived CDR1 and CDR2 are LNHDA and SQIVND (reference sequence). The CDR3 loop is CASSIGLLDRETQYF. The CDR3 region has the DNA TGTGCCAGTAGTATAGGATTACTAGATCGGGAGACCCAGTACTTC.

The CDR3 DNA reads as TGTGCCTGGAGTGTAAGGAGCTTTGAAGCTTTCTTT. Protein: CAWSVRSFEAFF. V is TRBV30 and J is TRBJ1-1; D remains ambiguous. Trimming pared 0 bases from V and 7 bases from J, leaving 9 bases between. CDR3 length equals 12 residues. Germline CDR1 is GTSNPN and CDR2 is SVGIG (reference sequence). The whole variable domain, remainder taken from reference TRBV30 and TRBJ1-1, is SQTIHQWPATLVQPVGSPLSLECTVEGTSNPNLYWYRQAAGRGLQLLFYSVGIGQISSEVPQNLSASRPQDRQFILSSKKLLLSDSGFYLCAWSVRSFEAFFGQGTRLTVV.

As DNA, the CDR3 is TGTGCCAGCAGCCCCTGGGGGGGCACGAACACCGGGGAGCTGTTTTTT. Translating gives CASSPWGGTNTGELFF. The chain uses TRBV6-6 and TRBJ2-2, with D maybe TRBD2 (7 bases). This CDR3 spans 16 amino acids. The germline CDR1 and CDR2 sequences are MNHNY and SVGAGI (reference sequence). The V and J ends lost 6 bases and 0 bases respectively, with 14 bases between them.

The rearrangement links TRBV6-5 to TRBJ2-7, with D perhaps matching TRBD2 (5 bases). Trimming pared 0 bases from V and 2 bases from J, leaving 14 bases between. This CDR3 comprises 16 residues. The germline gives CDR1 MNHEY, CDR2 SVGAGI. CDR3 nucleotides: TGTGCCAGCAGTTACTCGAGTCGGAGGTTCACCTACGAGCAGTACTTC. Amino acids: CASSYSSRRFTYEQYF.